Shown below are 9 T cell receptor beta chains from a single sample sequenced in a study of sequential checkpoint blockade in melanoma. Specified treatment: randomized to nivolumab then ipilimumab (arm A) or the reverse (arm B). Assay: immunoSEQ multiplex PCR; the TCRdb copy retains only in-frame clones and omits some. Found here are 15,000 to 20,000 clones, over 60% of them singletons; the top ten hold around 28%. The specimen was CD8+ T cells sorted from blood (inferred from file names), collected from a patient given nivolumab and ipilimumab in sequence. Every receptor here comes from a human donor with melanoma.

The gene calls are TRBV27 and TRBJ1-4, with TRBD1 matching 8 bases. V was pared by 3 bases and J by 6 bases, with 3 bases of the junction left unmatched. The CDR3 is made up of 14 amino acids. The germline CDR1 and CDR2 sequences are MNHEY and SMNVEV (reference sequence). The CDR3 region is CASSLTGAHEKLFF. For the CDR3, the DNA is TGTGCCAGCAGTTTGACAGGGGCACATGAAAAACTGTTTTTT.

This clone was seen only once. The CDR3 coding sequence is TGTGCCAGCAGTTTAATTTCTTCTAGCGGACCCTACGAGCAGTACTTC. This gives the protein CASSLISSSGPYEQYF. The rearrangement uses TRBV27 and TRBJ2-7; 7 nucleotides align to TRBD2. Per germline, CDR1 MNHEY and CDR2 SMNVEV (reference sequence). The J segment lost 2 bases and the V segment lost 2 bases, leaving 9 bases of the junction unmatched. The CDR3 runs to 16 residues.

The chain couples TRBV13 to TRBJ1-1; D possibly corresponds to TRBD1 (6 bases). This CDR3 has 13 amino acids. Germline V gene lookup returns CDR1 PRHDT and CDR2 FYEKMQ (reference sequence). The germline V and J ends were trimmed by 4 bases and 4 bases, with 10 bases remaining between them. CDR3 residues: CASSSGTPTEAFF. The CDR3 DNA is TGTGCCAGCAGCTCAGGGACACCCACTGAAGCTTTCTTT.

The genes are TRBV16 and TRBJ1-2; tentatively, D is TRBD1 (5 bases). The CDR3 has 19 amino acids. V dropped 3 bases and J dropped 0 bases, with 23 bases sitting between them. CDR1 and CDR2 (germline): KGHSY, FQNENV. CDR3 bases: TGTGCCAGCAGCCAGTTAATTCACGATACGACAGCGACTAACTATGGCTACACCTTC. It is translated as CASSQLIHDTTATNYGYTF.

This rearrangement joins TRBV19 to TRBJ1-2; maybe TRBD1 (6 bases). The CDR3 is made up of 13 amino acids. Germline V gene data show CDR1 as LNHDA and CDR2 as SQIVND (reference sequence). The germline V and J ends were trimmed by 7 bases and 5 bases, with 14 bases remaining between them. The CDR3 reads CASTSGTPYGYTF. CDR3 DNA sequence: TGTGCCAGTACCTCCGGGACACCTTATGGCTACACCTTC.

This clone is labeled as medium-sized. This sequence joins TRBV7-9 and TRBJ2-1, with D possibly being TRBD1 (6 bases). Germline V gene lookup returns CDR1 SEHNR and CDR2 FQNEAQ (reference sequence). Trimming took 4 bases from V and 7 from J, leaving 11 bases between them. This CDR3 has 13 residues. CDR3 residues: CASSSGTPNEQFF. The CDR3 DNA follows: TGTGCCAGCAGCTCCGGGACACCGAATGAGCAGTTCTTC.

This chain connects TRBV11-1 to TRBJ2-7; D perhaps matches TRBD2 (6 bases). Germline lookup yields CDR1 SGHAT and CDR2 FQDESV (reference sequence). V was trimmed by 1 base and J by 5 bases, leaving 9 bases between them. This CDR3 contains 13 residues. In nucleotides, the CDR3 is TGTGCCAGCAGCTTAGGACTAGGCGACGAGCAGTACTTC. This gives the protein CASSLGLGDEQYF.

J is TRBJ2-7 and V is TRBV4-2, with TRBD1 matching 8 bases. Trimming removed 1 base from V and 1 base from J; junction bases left unmatched: 6. The germline CDR1 and CDR2 sequences are LGHNA and YNFKEQ. This CDR3 spans 16 amino acids. The CDR3 sequence: CASSQAAGTGSYEQYF. CDR3 nucleotide sequence: TGTGCCAGCAGCCAAGCAGCCGGGACAGGATCCTACGAGCAGTACTTC.

This clone appeared a few times. J is TRBJ2-1 and V is TRBV5-1, with D possibly being TRBD2 (6 bases). Trimming took off 1 base at V and 5 bases at J, with 19 bases between the two ends. Germline V CDR1 and CDR2: SGHRS, YFSETQ. The CDR3 runs to 17 residues. CDR3 in DNA: TGCGCCAGCAGCTTGCGCTTCTCGCGGGGACCAGACAATGAGCAGTTCTTC. It is translated as CASSLRFSRGPDNEQFF.